Ten or more counts support the clone carrying this T cell receptor (beta chain). Original handling: It was from reference gene primer amplification that nucleated cell counts were estimated. Clones were read by immunoSEQ multiplex PCR, and TCRdb kept only the in-frame ones, dropping some. The V and J calls and clone size are taken from that table; D and trimming were inferred from the DNA. The data show about 180,000 clones, about 90% seen once. The study recruited people aged about 18 to 95 years across some 23 US areas. Categorization into cohorts depended on clinical history that participants reported. This specimen comes from a study of blood T cell repertoires in COVID-19. Study-level information: PBMCs, B-cell-depleted T cells, or T cells were the source of the cDNA or gDNA that made up the material.

With 1 base clipped from V and 8 bases from J, the junction kept 9 bases outside the gene matches. Germline CDR1 is SNHLY and CDR2 is FYNNEI. The CDR3 has 17 amino acids. The chain combines TRBV2 with TRBJ2-7, with TRBD2 matching over 15 bases. This clonotype was sampled from a human donor with acute COVID-19. The donor label of this sample is uncertain. The sample consisted of PBMCs or T cells enriched from blood (not recorded which). CDR3 sequence: CASSEGTSGGGTGQQYF. CDR3 sequence (DNA): TGTGCCAGCAGTGAAGGGACTAGCGGGGGGGGTACCGGGCAGCAGTACTTC.